This passage covers 29 T cell receptor beta chains from one sample sequenced in a study of a mutant IDH1 vaccine in newly diagnosed glioma. Indicated time point: baseline, week 1 (first vaccination visit). Treatment: pre-vaccination baseline after standard-of-care therapy. Assay: immunoSEQ multiplex PCR; the TCRdb copy retains only in-frame clones and omits some. This sample carries tens of thousands of clones, about 88% of them seen once, and the ten largest clones take 4% to 5.5%. Sequenced material: PBMCs, taken from a glioma patient treated with radiotherapy, temozolomide or both. The receptors were gathered from a woman in her 40s with glioma.

The V and J genes are TRBV5-1 and TRBJ1-5; D gene unclear. Germline V lookup: CDR1 SGHRS, CDR2 YFSETQ. This CDR3 contains 15 residues. The germline V and J ends were trimmed by 1 base and 0 bases, with 8 bases remaining between them. CDR3 residues: CASSLKGDSNQPQHF. CDR3 bases: TGCGCCAGCAGCTTGAAAGGAGATAGCAATCAGCCCCAGCATTTT.

The V gene is TRBV13, the J gene TRBJ1-3, with D maybe TRBD1 (6 bases). In germline, CDR1 is PRHDT, CDR2 FYEKMQ (reference sequence). V was cut by 4 bases and J by 0 bases, with 13 bases left in between. The CDR3 loop spans 16 amino acids. The CDR3 region is CASSSRTVSSGNTIYF. DNA of the CDR3: TGTGCCAGCAGCTCCCGGACAGTTAGCTCTGGAAACACCATATATTTT.

The rearrangement joins TRBV29-1 to TRBJ2-5; D not resolved. The germline V gene has CDR1 SQVTM and CDR2 ANQGSEA. The CDR3 runs 11 residues. V lost 2 bases to trimming and J lost 4 bases, with 5 bases between them. The CDR3 loop reads CSVELGETQYF. Written as DNA, the CDR3 is TGCAGCGTTGAACTAGGAGAGACCCAGTACTTC.

The chain employs TRBV4-2 and TRBJ1-3; 9 bases agree with TRBD1. CDR3 length: 16 residues. Germline loops: CDR1 LGHNA, CDR2 YNFKEQ. Trimming took 0 bases from V and 5 from J; bases not matched to a gene: 5. CDR3 loop: CASSQDLGTGRNTIYF. The CDR3, as DNA: TGTGCCAGCAGCCAAGATCTAGGGACAGGGAGAAACACCATATATTTT.

V usage is TRBV2 and J usage is TRBJ2-2; 13 nucleotides line up with TRBD2. V lost 8 bases to trimming and J lost 0 bases; unmatched junction nucleotides: 3. The V gene's germline CDR1 is SNHLY and CDR2 FYNNEI. This CDR3 has 16 amino acids. CDR3 coding DNA: TGTGCCAGCGGACTAGCGGGGGCCACGAACACCGGGGAGCTGTTTTTT. Translation: CASGLAGATNTGELFF.

The chain joins TRBV19 to TRBJ2-4; D may be TRBD1 (5 bases). Germline V gene lookup returns CDR1 LNHDA and CDR2 SQIVND (reference sequence). Trimming left V 11 bases short and J 0 bases short, with 14 bases between. The CDR3 runs to 14 residues. Written as DNA, the CDR3 is TGTGCCGTGGGGCGGACGGGAGCCAAAAACATTCAGTACTTC. Translation gives CAVGRTGAKNIQYF.

The chain employs TRBV7-3 and TRBJ2-7, with D possibly matching TRBD1 (5 bases). The CDR3 length is 17 residues. Trimming removed 3 bases from V and 7 bases from J, with 25 bases in between. Germline V gene sequence: CDR1 SGHTA, CDR2 FQGTGA. Written as DNA, the CDR3 is TGTGCCAGCAGCTTTCTTGTAGGTTCGAATGTAGCAGGGGAGCAGTACTTC. It codes for CASSFLVGSNVAGEQYF.

The CDR3 reads CASRSGTDNEKLFF. CDR3 bases: TGTGCCAGCAGATCCGGGACAGATAATGAAAAACTGTTTTTT. The rearrangement uses TRBV6-6 and TRBJ1-4; 7 positions agree with TRBD1. The CDR3 runs 14 residues. Losses at the gene ends were 6 bases for V and 4 bases for J; bases not matched to a gene: 5. Germline values: CDR1 MNHNY, CDR2 SVGAGI (reference sequence).

This clone was seen more than once but under ten times. The chain joins TRBV10-3 to TRBJ2-7, with a weak D call TRBD1 (6 bases). Germline V gene data show CDR1 as ENHRY and CDR2 as SYGVKD. The CDR3 sequence is 15 residues long. Trimming removed 9 bases from V and 3 bases from J, with 21 bases in between. The CDR3, as DNA: TGTGCCATACGTAACCGGGACACAAAAATCTACGAGCAGTACTTC. Encoded protein: CAIRNRDTKIYEQYF.

The gene calls are TRBV5-1 and TRBJ2-1; D gene ambiguous. The CDR3 consists of 14 residues. Germline V gene sequence: CDR1 SGHRS, CDR2 YFSETQ. Deletions cut 4 bases from V and 1 base from J, with 9 bases between. The CDR3 loop is CASSGSSSYNEQFF. In nucleotides, the CDR3 is TGCGCCAGCAGCGGATCCTCTTCCTACAATGAGCAGTTCTTC.

The chain carries TRBV6-6 and TRBJ1-2, with 9 bases fitting TRBD1. Germline V gene sequence: CDR1 MNHNY, CDR2 SVGAGI (reference sequence). This CDR3 spans 15 amino acids. V gave up 3 bases and J gave up 4 bases; unmatched junction bases: 6. The CDR3 DNA follows: TGTGCCAGCAGTTATTCGGGGACAGGGATCTATGGCTACACCTTC. Residues: CASSYSGTGIYGYTF.

The chain couples TRBV7-2 to TRBJ2-1, with 11 bases that match TRBD2. Germline CDR1 SGHTA, CDR2 FQGNSA. After removal of 4 bases from V and 2 bases from J, the junction contained 10 bases not matched to a gene. The length of the CDR3 is 18 residues. CDR3 loop: CASSWRGLAEKPYNEQFF. DNA for the CDR3: TGTGCCAGCAGCTGGAGGGGACTAGCGGAGAAACCCTACAATGAGCAGTTCTTC.

The CDR3: CASSFGGVRGTEAFF. The CDR3 bases are TGTGCCAGCAGCTTCGGGGGGGTGCGGGGGACTGAAGCTTTCTTT. The rearrangement links TRBV5-4 to TRBJ1-1; a weak D match, TRBD1 (5 bases). V lost 2 bases and J 5 bases, leaving 16 bases between the germline ends. The CDR3 contains 15 residues. Germline CDR1 reads SGHNT; CDR2 reads YYREEE (reference sequence).

This clone was observed a handful of times. The chain is built from TRBV18 and TRBJ1-2; TRBD1 aligns across 8 bases. The germline gives CDR1 KGHSH, CDR2 LQKENI. The CDR3 runs to 16 residues. Trimming at V came to 2 bases and at J to 2 bases, leaving 7 bases not matched to a gene. DNA of the CDR3: TGTGCCAGCTCACCAGGGAGGGGGACAGGAAACTATGGCTACACCTTC. Its translation is CASSPGRGTGNYGYTF.

This rearrangement joins TRBV30 to TRBJ1-2, with D tentatively TRBD1 (5 bases). V lost 1 base and J 8 bases, leaving 14 bases between the germline ends. Germline V lookup: CDR1 GTSNPN, CDR2 SVGIG (reference sequence). This CDR3 region has 13 residues. The CDR3 loop is CAWSGRDVGGYTF. The CDR3 region has the DNA TGTGCCTGGAGTGGCCGGGACGTAGGGGGCTACACCTTC.

This clone was seen more than once but under ten times. The sample contains more than one DNA sequence encoding this CDR3. The chain combines TRBV19 with TRBJ1-1, with D unresolved. This CDR3 has 13 amino acids. The germline V gene encodes CDR1 LNHDA and CDR2 SQIVND (reference sequence). The V end lost 1 base, the J end lost 2 bases, and 5 bases lay between the germline ends. The CDR3 DNA follows: TGTGCCAGTAGTATAGCCCTAAACACTGAAGCTTTCTTT. Translated: CASSIALNTEAFF. Full variable domain (outside the CDR3, taken from reference TRBV19 and TRBJ1-1): DGGITQSPKYLFRKEGQNVTLSCEQNLNHDAMYWYRQDPGQGLRLIYYSQIVNDFQKGDIAEGYSVSREKKESFPLTVTSAQKNPTAFYLCASSIALNTEAFFGQGTRLTVV.

This clone was seen a handful of times. V is TRBV4-1 and J is TRBJ2-5; perhaps TRBD2 as D (7 bases). Trimming took 4 bases from V and 5 from J, leaving 20 bases between them. Looked up from germline, CDR1 is MGHRA and CDR2 is YSYEKL. The CDR3 loop spans 16 amino acids. The CDR3 protein is CASSLSTGGGGETQYF. CDR3 bases: TGCGCCAGCAGCCTCTCAACGGGCGGGGGCGGGGAGACCCAGTACTTC.

CDR3 nucleotide sequence: TGCAGCGTCCTGGGATCTAACTACGAGCAGTACTTC. This encodes CSVLGSNYEQYF. The chain combines TRBV29-1 with TRBJ2-7; D call uncertain. The CDR3 is 12 residues long. V lost 6 bases to trimming and J lost 3 bases, with 12 bases between them. Germline CDR1 SQVTM, CDR2 ANQGSEA.

This chain uses TRBV2 with TRBJ1-2; 8 bases fit TRBD1. CDR3 size: 14 residues. The V gene's germline CDR1 is SNHLY and CDR2 FYNNEI. The V gene end was trimmed by 6 bases and the J gene end by 6 bases; junction bases not matched to a gene: 9. This CDR3 reads CASRTTGVADGYTF. The DNA of the CDR3 is TGTGCCAGCAGGACGACAGGGGTGGCGGATGGCTACACCTTC. The full variable domain, with the rest looked up from reference TRBV2 and TRBJ1-2, is EPEVTQTPSHQVTQMGQEVILRCVPISNHLYFYWYRQILGQKVEFLVSFYNNEISEKSEIFDDQFSVERPDGSNFTLKIRSTKLEDSAMYFCASRTTGVADGYTFGSGTRLTVV.

The V and J genes are TRBV28 and TRBJ2-2, with 7 bases identical to TRBD2. CDR1 and CDR2 (germline): MDHEN, SYDVKM. This CDR3 is 16 amino acids long. Germline trimming cut 1 base from V and 1 base from J; bases unmatched to any gene: 3. The CDR3 loop is CASSLLGLENTGELFF. The CDR3 bases are TGTGCCAGCAGTTTATTAGGACTAGAGAACACCGGGGAGCTGTTTTTT.

The genes are TRBV9 and TRBJ2-3, with 7 bases identical to TRBD2. The junction had 4 bases not matched to a gene; V was cut back by 1 base and J by 8 bases. This CDR3 has 13 residues. CDR1 is SGDLS and CDR2 is YYNGEE in the germline V gene. CDR3 loop: CASSVSPGGTQYF. CDR3 nucleotide sequence: TGTGCCAGCAGCGTAAGTCCGGGGGGTACGCAGTATTTT. The variable domain in full, completed from reference TRBV9 and TRBJ2-3, reads DSGVTQTPKHLITATGQRVTLRCSPRSGDLSVYWYQQSLDQGLQFLIQYYNGEERAKGNILERFSAQQFPDLHSELNLSSLELGDSALYFCASSVSPGGTQYFGPGTRLTVL.

CDR3 bases: TGTGCCACCAGCAGAGAACAGCCCGCCTCCTACGAGCAGTACTTC. Translated, it gives CATSREQPASYEQYF. The chain links TRBV15 to TRBJ2-7; D is unresolved. CDR3 length: 15 residues. V dropped 0 bases and J dropped 0 bases, with 9 bases sitting between them. From germline, CDR1 is LNHNV and CDR2 YYDKDF (reference sequence).

The V call is TRBV2, the J call TRBJ1-2; tentative D call: TRBD1 (6 bases). The CDR3 covers 13 residues. Trimming took 4 bases from V and 5 from J, leaving 11 bases between them. Germline V lookup: CDR1 SNHLY, CDR2 FYNNEI. CDR3 region: CASSAQGTYGYTF. The CDR3 region has the DNA TGTGCCAGCAGTGCCCAGGGGACGTATGGCTACACCTTC.

V is TRBV18 and J is TRBJ2-2, with D unclear. V was clipped by 2 bases and J by 3 bases, with 13 bases between them. CDR1 KGHSH and CDR2 LQKENI come from the germline V gene. The CDR3 runs 16 residues. The CDR3 protein is CASSPLIVLHTGELFF. CDR3 sequence (DNA): TGTGCCAGCTCACCATTGATCGTGCTTCACACCGGGGAGCTGTTTTTT.

CDR3 DNA: TGCGCCAGCACCCGCGGGACTGAAGCTTTCTTT. Its translation: CASTRGTEAFF. V gene TRBV5-1 combines with J gene TRBJ1-1; no clear D gene. With 6 bases removed from V and 5 bases from J, the gap between germline ends came to 8 bases. Germline CDR1 and CDR2: SGHRS and YFSETQ. This CDR3 spans 11 amino acids.

The rearrangement joins TRBV30 to TRBJ2-2; 12 bases agree with TRBD2. The germline CDR1 and CDR2 sequences are GTSNPN and SVGIG (reference sequence). V shed 2 bases and J 7 bases; nucleotides not matched to a gene: 2. The CDR3 totals 14 residues. CDR3 residues: CAWSRTSGIGELFF. The CDR3 nucleotides read TGTGCCTGGAGTAGGACTAGCGGGATCGGGGAGCTGTTTTTT.

V usage is TRBV7-9 and J usage is TRBJ1-1; 8 bases line up with TRBD1. V lost 0 bases to trimming and J lost 2 bases; unmatched junction nucleotides: 2. The CDR3 is 15 residues long. The germline gives CDR1 SEHNR, CDR2 FQNEAQ (reference sequence). CDR3 sequence (DNA): TGTGCCAGCAGCTTAGCGTCAGGGGGCAACACTGAAGCTTTCTTT. This sequence encodes CASSLASGGNTEAFF.

The rearrangement joins TRBV14 to TRBJ2-2, with 7 bases aligning to TRBD1. J was trimmed by 3 bases and V by 0 bases; bases with no gene match: 7. Germline CDR1 SGHDN, CDR2 FVKESK. The CDR3 loop spans 17 amino acids. CDR3 nucleotides: TGTGCCAGCAGCCAAGATTGGGGACAGCTTGACACCGGGGAGCTGTTTTTT. It codes for CASSQDWGQLDTGELFF.

The gene calls are TRBV6-1 and TRBJ2-3; D is unresolved. Trimming cost V 7 bases and J 4 bases, with 12 bases left between them. Germline V gene sequence: CDR1 MNHNS, CDR2 SASEGT. This CDR3 comprises 13 residues. The CDR3 reads CASMKSWSDTQYF. The CDR3 DNA sequence: TGTGCCAGCATGAAGAGTTGGTCAGATACGCAGTATTTT.